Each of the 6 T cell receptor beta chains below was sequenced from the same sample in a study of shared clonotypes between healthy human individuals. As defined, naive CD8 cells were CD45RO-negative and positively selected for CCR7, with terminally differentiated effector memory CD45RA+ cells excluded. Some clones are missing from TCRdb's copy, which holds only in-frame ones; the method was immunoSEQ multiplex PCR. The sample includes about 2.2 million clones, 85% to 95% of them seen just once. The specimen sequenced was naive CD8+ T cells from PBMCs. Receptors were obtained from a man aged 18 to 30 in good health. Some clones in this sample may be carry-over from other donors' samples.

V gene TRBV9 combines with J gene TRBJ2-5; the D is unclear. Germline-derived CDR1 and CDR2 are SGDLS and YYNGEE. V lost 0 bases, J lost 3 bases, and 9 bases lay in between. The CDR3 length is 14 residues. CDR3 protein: CASSVALGEETQYF. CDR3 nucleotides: TGTGCCAGCAGCGTAGCTCTTGGGGAAGAGACCCAGTACTTC.

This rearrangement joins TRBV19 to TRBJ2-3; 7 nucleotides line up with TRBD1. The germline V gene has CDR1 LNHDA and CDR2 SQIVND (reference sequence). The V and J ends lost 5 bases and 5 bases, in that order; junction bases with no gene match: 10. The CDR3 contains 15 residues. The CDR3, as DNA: TGTGCCAGTAGTTCCCTCCGACAGGGTATAGATACGCAGTATTTT. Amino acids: CASSSLRQGIDTQYF.

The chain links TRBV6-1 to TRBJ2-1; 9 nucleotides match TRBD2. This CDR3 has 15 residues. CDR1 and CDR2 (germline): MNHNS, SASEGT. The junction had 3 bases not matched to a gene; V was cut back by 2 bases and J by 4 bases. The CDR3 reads CASSERREGYNEQFF. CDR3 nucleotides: TGTGCCAGCAGTGAAAGGCGGGAGGGATACAATGAGCAGTTCTTC.

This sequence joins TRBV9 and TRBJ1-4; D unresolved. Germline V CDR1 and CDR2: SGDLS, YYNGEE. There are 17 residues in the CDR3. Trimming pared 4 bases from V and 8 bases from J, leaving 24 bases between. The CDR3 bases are TGTGCCAGCAGCCTCTCGCGGGCCGGGGAGGCGGAAGAAAAACTGTTTTTT. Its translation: CASSLSRAGEAEEKLFF. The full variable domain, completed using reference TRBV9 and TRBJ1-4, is DSGVTQTPKHLITATGQRVTLRCSPRSGDLSVYWYQQSLDQGLQFLIQYYNGEERAKGNILERFSAQQFPDLHSELNLSSLELGDSALYFCASSLSRAGEAEEKLFFGSGTQLSVL.

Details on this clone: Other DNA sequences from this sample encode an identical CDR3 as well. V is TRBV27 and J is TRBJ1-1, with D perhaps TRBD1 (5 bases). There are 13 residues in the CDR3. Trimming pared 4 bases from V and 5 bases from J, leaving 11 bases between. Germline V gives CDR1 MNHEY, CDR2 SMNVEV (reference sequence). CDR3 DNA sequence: TGTGCCAGCAGTTCCAGGGTCGGGACTGAAGCTTTCTTT. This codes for CASSSRVGTEAFF.

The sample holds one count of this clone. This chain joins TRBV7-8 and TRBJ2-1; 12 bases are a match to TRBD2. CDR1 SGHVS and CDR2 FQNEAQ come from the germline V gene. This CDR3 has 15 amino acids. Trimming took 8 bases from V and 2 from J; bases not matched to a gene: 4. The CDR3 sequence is CASGLAGGTYNEQFF. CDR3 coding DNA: TGTGCCAGCGGGCTAGCGGGAGGGACCTACAATGAGCAGTTCTTC.